This T cell receptor (beta chain) originates from a study of cytotoxic CD8 clonotypes in ibrutinib-treated CLL. About the research overall: Response was recorded as partial in some 24 patients and complete in 2; at median around 70 months, roughly 15 remained remitted and some 12 had progressed. Mean yields were almost 260,000 productive templates and some 90,000 productive rearrangements per sample. Once treatment had gone on for a median of around eleven months, range 6 to 36, response samples were drawn.

Depth targeted 1 in 200,000 to 1 in 1 million T cells, averaging around 9.5x coverage per clonotype. TCRdb's copy holds only in-frame clones and misses some; the assay was immunoSEQ multiplex PCR. The profile shows tens of thousands of clones, around 60% of them singletons. The V and J ends lost 5 bases and 2 bases respectively, with 11 bases between them. In germline, CDR1 is LNHNV, CDR2 YYDKDF (reference sequence). The CDR3 runs to 14 residues. The chain couples TRBV15 to TRBJ2-3; D remains unclear. The starting material was PBMCs, obtained after 24 months of ibrutinib treatment. This receptor was taken from a human donor with chronic lymphocytic leukemia. The CDR3 DNA reads TGTGCCACCAGCCGAGCACTCGCCACAGATACGCAGTATTTT. This sequence encodes CATSRALATDTQYF.